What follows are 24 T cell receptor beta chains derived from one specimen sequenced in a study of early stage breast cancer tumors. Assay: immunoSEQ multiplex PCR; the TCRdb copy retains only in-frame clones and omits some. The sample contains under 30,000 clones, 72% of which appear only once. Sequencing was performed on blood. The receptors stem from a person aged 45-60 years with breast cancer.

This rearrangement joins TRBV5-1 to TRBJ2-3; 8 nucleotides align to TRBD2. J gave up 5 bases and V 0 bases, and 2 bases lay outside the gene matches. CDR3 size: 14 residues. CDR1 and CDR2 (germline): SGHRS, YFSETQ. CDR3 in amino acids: CASSLALAGDTQYF. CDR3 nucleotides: TGCGCCAGCAGCTTGGCTCTAGCGGGAGATACGCAGTATTTT.

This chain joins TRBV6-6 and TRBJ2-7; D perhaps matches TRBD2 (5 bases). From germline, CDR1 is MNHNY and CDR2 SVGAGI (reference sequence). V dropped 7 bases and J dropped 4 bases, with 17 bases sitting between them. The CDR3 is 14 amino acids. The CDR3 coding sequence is TGTGCCAGCACCCCCACCCCTCGACTATACGAGCAGTACTTC. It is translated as CASTPTPRLYEQYF.

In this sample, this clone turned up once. As DNA, the CDR3 is TGTGCCAGTAGTCTACGACTAGCCGTTAGCTCCTACAATGAGCAGTTCTTC. Translating gives CASSLRLAVSSYNEQFF. The V gene is TRBV19, the J gene TRBJ2-1; 7 bases map to TRBD2. V lost 5 bases, J lost 0 bases, and 10 bases stayed unmatched. The CDR3 runs 17 residues. Germline assignment: CDR1 LNHDA and CDR2 SQIVND (reference sequence). The full variable domain, completed using reference TRBV19 and TRBJ2-1, is DGGITQSPKYLFRKEGQNVTLSCEQNLNHDAMYWYRQDPGQGLRLIYYSQIVNDFQKGDIAEGYSVSREKKESFPLTVTSAQKNPTAFYLCASSLRLAVSSYNEQFFGPGTRLTVL.

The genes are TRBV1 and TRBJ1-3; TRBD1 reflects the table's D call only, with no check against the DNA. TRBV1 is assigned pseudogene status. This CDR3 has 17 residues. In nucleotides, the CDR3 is TGCACCAGCAGCCAGGGGGGACAGCCTAACTCTGGAAACACCATATATTTT. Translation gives CTSSQGGQPNSGNTIYF.

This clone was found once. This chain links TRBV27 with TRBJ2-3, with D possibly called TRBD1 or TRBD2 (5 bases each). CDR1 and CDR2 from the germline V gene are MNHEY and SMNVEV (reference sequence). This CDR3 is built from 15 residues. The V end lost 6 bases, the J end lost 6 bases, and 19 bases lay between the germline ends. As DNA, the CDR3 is TGTGCCAGCAGCTCAATACGGGGCAGGACCGATACGCAGTATTTT. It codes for CASSSIRGRTDTQYF.

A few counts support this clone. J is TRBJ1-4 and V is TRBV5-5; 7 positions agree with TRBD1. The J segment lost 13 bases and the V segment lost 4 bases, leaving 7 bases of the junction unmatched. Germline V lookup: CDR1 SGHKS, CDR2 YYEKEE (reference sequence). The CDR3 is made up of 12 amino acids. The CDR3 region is CASSPDRIALFF. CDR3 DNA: TGTGCCAGCAGCCCGGACAGGATAGCACTGTTTTTT.

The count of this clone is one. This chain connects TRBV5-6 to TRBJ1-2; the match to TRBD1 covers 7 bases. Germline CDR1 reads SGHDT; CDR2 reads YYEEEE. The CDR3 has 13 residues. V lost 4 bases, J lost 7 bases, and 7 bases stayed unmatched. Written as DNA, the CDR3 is TGTGCCAGCAGCGTGCAAGGGGGCTCTGGCTACACCTTC. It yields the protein CASSVQGGSGYTF.

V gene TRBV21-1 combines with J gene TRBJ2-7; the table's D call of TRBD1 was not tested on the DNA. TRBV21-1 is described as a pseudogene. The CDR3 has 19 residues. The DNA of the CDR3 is TGTGCCAGCAGCGCATCCCGGGACATGGGTTGGGTTTGGGACTACGAGCAGTACTTC. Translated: CASSASRDMGWVWDYEQYF.

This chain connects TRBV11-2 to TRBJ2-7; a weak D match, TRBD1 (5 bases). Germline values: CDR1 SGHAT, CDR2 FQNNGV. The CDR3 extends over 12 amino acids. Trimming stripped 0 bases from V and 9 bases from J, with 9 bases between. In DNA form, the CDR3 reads TGTGCCAGCAGCTTAGACAGGGTGTTGCAGTACTTC. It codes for CASSLDRVLQYF.

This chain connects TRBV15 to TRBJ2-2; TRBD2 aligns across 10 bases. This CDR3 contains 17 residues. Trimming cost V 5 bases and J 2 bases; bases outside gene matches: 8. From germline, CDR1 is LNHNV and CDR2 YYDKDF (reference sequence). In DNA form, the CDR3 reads TGTGCCACCAGCCTTTTCGGGACTAGCGCCAACACCGGGGAGCTGTTTTTT. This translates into CATSLFGTSANTGELFF.

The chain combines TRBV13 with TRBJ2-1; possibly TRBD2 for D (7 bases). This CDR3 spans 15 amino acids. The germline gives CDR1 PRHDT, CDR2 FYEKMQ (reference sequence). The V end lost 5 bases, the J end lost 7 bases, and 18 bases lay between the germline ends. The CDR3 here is CASSLAGASRNEQFF. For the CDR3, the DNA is TGTGCCAGCAGCCTGGCGGGGGCTAGTCGGAATGAGCAGTTCTTC.

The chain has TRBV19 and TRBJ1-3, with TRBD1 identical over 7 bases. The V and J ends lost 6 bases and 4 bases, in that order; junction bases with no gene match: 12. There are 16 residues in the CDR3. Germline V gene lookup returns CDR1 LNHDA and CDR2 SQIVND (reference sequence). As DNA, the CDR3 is TGTGCCAGTAGCTCCCCGGGGGACAGACCAGGAAACACCATATATTTT. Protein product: CASSSPGDRPGNTIYF.

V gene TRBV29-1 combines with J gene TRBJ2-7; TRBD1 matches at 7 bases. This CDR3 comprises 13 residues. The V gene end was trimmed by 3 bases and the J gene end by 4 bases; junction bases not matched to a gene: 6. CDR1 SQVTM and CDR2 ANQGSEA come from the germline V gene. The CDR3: CSVETGMTYEQYF. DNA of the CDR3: TGCAGCGTTGAGACAGGGATGACGTACGAGCAGTACTTC.

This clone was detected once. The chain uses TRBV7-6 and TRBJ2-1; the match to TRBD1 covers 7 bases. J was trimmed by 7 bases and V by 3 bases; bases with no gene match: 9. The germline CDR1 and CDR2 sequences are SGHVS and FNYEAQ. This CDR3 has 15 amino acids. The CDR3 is CASSLGQNSGNEQFF. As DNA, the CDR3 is TGTGCCAGCAGCTTGGGACAGAACTCTGGAAATGAGCAGTTCTTC.

The CDR3 DNA is TGTGCCAGCAGTCCCGGACAGTTTAACGATCAGCCCCAGCATTTT. It translates to CASSPGQFNDQPQHF. The rearrangement joins TRBV6-6 to TRBJ1-5; tentative D call: TRBD1 (6 bases). V was shortened by 5 bases and J by 5 bases, with 16 bases between the two germline ends. This CDR3 spans 15 amino acids. Germline CDR1 is MNHNY and CDR2 is SVGAGI (reference sequence).

CDR3 sequence: CASRVGSWPAGRSDYGYTF. The CDR3 coding sequence is TGTGCCAGCAGAGTAGGTTCGTGGCCTGCGGGGCGAAGCGACTATGGCTACACCTTC. The gene calls are TRBV28 and TRBJ1-2, with D possibly matching TRBD1 (5 bases). This CDR3 has 19 amino acids. V gave up 6 bases and J gave up 3 bases, with 29 bases separating them. The V gene's germline CDR1 is MDHEN and CDR2 SYDVKM.

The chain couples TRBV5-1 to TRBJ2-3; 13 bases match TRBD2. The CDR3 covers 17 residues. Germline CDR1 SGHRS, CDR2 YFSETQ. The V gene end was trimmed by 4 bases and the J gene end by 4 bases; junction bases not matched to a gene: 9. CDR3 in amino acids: CASSGAPLAGGPDTQYF. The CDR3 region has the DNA TGCGCCAGCAGCGGCGCCCCACTAGCGGGAGGGCCAGATACGCAGTATTTT.

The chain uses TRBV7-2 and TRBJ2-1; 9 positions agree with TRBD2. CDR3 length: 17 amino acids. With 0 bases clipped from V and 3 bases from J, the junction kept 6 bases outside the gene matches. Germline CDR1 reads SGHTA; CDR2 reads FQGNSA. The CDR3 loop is CASSLAGGREGYNEQFF. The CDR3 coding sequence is TGTGCCAGCAGCTTAGCCGGAGGGCGGGAGGGCTACAATGAGCAGTTCTTC.

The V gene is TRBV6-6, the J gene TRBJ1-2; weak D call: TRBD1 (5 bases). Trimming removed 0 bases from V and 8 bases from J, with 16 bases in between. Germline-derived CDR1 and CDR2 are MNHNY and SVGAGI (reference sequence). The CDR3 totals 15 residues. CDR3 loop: CASSYSGADTWGYTF. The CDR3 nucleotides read TGTGCCAGCAGTTACTCCGGGGCGGATACTTGGGGCTACACCTTC.

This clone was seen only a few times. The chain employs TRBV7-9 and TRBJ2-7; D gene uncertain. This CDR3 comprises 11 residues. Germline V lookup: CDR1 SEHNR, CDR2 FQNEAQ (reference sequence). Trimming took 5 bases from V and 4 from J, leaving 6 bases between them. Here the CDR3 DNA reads TGTGCCAGCAGCAGAAGTTACGAGCAGTACTTC. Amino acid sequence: CASSRSYEQYF.

CDR3 sequence: CASVDGMNTEAFF. CDR3 in DNA: TGTGCCAGCGTTGACGGTATGAACACTGAAGCTTTCTTT. The V and J genes are TRBV6-1 and TRBJ1-1; D gene ambiguous. V shed 8 bases and J shed 0 bases, with 10 bases lying between them. There are 13 residues in the CDR3. The germline gives CDR1 MNHNS, CDR2 SASEGT.

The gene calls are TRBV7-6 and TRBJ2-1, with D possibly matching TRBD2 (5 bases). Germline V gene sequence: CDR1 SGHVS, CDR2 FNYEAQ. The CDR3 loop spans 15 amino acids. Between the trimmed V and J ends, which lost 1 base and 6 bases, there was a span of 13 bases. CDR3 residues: CASSLVESRGNEQFF. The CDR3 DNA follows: TGTGCCAGCAGCTTAGTGGAGTCTCGGGGCAATGAGCAGTTCTTC. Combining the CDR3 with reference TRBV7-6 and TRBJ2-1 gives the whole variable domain GAGVSQSPRYKVTKRGQDVALRCDPISGHVSLYWYRQALGQGPEFLTYFNYEAQQDKSGLPNDRFSAERPEGSISTLTIQRTEQRDSAMYRCASSLVESRGNEQFFGPGTRLTVL.

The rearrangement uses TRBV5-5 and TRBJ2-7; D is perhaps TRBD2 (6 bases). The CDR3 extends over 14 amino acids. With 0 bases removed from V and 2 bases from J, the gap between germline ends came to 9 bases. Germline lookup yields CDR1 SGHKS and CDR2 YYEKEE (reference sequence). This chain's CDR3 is CASSLEASAYEQYF. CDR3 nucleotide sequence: TGTGCCAGCAGCTTGGAGGCTAGCGCCTACGAGCAGTACTTC.

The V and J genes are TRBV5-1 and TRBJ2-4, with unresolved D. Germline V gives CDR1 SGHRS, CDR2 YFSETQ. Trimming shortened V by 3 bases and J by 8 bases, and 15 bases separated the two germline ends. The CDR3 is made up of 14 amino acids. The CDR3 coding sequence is TGCGCCAGCAGCTCCCAGGACCGACCCGACATTCAGTACTTC. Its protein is CASSSQDRPDIQYF.